This entry describes one T cell receptor beta chain. The data belong to a study of blood T cell repertoires in COVID-19. Authors' data handling: How many nucleated cells were present was estimated from reference gene primer amplification. Clones were sequenced by immunoSEQ multiplex PCR, and TCRdb holds only the in-frame ones, with some missing. V, J and clone size were drawn from that table, and D and trimming were deduced from the DNA. The table shows 310,000 or so clones, with approximately 90% occurring only once. Per the germline V gene, CDR1 is ENHRY and CDR2 is SYGVKD. With 7 bases removed from V and 1 base from J, the gap between germline ends came to 13 bases. This CDR3 has 14 residues. Cohorts were determined from participant-reported clinical history.

Sequencing was done on a sample of PBMCs or T cells enriched from blood (not recorded which). This sequence was found in a woman between 18 and 29 years old who had recovered from COVID-19. The rearrangement links TRBV10-3 to TRBJ1-2; weak D call: TRBD1 (6 bases). The CDR3 coding sequence is TGTGCCATCAACAAGGGGGATAGTAACTATGGCTACACCTTC. Its translation is CAINKGDSNYGYTF.